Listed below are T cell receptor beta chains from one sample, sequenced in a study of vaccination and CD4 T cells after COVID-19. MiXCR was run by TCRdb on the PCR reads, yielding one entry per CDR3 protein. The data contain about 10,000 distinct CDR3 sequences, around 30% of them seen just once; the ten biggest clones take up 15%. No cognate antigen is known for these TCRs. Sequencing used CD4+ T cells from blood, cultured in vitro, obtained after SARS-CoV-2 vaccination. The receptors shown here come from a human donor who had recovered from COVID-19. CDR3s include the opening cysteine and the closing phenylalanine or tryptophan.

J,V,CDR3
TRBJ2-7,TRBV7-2,CASSLASGTGEQYF
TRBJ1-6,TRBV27,CASSLRTGDAHNSPLHF
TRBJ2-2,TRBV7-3,CASRREAGELFF
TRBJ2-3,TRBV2,CAGSRESSTDTQYF
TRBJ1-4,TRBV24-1,CATSDSGTAKIGEKLFF
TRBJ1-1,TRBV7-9,CASSLQGYAEAFF
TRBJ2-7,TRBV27,CASRPSGTLNHEQYF
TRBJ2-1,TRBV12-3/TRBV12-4,CASSEGDSREQFF
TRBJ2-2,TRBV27,CASSFLAGQGTGELFF
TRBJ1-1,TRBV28,CASHHRGDTEAFF
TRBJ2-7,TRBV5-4,CASSPGPGVLYEQYF
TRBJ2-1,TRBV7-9,CASSFQREEDEQFF
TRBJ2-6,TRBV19,CASTEGGGANVLTF
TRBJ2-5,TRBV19,CASSDRVGTQYF
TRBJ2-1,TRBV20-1,CSARSLERWFGNEQFF
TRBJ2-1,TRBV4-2,CASSQPQGSNEQFF
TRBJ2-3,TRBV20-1,CSAGLAGGRGGAQYF
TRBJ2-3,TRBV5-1,CASSLGWKDTQYF
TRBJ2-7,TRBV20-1,CSAFRDTLYEQYF
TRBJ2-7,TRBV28,CASSPPLGNYEQYF
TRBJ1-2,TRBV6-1,CASSHRPSSNYGYTF
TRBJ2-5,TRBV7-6,CASSFRYGGPKETQYF
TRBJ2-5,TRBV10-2,CASSGSVTSGSKETQYF
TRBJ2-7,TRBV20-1,CSATRLVYEQYF
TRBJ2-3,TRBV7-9,CASTRDSRSDTQYF
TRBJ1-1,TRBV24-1,CATSDLQALGDRGFQGTEAFF
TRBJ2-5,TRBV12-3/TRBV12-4,CASSLDQIWETQYF
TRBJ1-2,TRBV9,CASSVEWGGTGSNGYTF
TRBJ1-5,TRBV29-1,CSVRTGNNQPQHF
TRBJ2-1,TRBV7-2,CASSLAGLAAPREQFF
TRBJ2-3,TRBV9,CASSGGVITDTQYF
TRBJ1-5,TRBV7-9,CASSLGGYSNQPQHF
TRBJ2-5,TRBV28,CASSLRLAVPRDPQYF
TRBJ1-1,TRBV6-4,CASSPGWGLNTEAFF
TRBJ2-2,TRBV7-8,CASTKASRGLAGWIGELFF
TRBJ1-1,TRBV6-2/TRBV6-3,CASSYGGAGRGTEAFF
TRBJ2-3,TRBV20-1,CSARDGTGTSGPPGTQYF
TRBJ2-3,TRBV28,CASSLPGPGTDTQYF
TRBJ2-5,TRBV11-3,CASSLGEGETQYF
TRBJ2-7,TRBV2,CASSEKVRSSYEQYF
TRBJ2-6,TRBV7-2,CASTNRGATSGANVLTF
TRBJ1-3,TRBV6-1,CASRQDSGNTIYF
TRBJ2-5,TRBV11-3,CASSLGGQGQETQYF
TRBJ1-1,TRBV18,CASSQGHGVNTEAFF
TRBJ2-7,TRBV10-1,CASRGLAESYEQYF
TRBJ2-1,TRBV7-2,CASSLDVAGLYNEQFF
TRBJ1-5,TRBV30,CAWSAGGNQPQHF
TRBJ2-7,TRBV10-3,CAISDLQTSGRPGEQYF
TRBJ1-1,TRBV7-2,CASRKGAPNTEAFF
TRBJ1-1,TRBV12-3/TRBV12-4,CASSHGGGSSEAFF
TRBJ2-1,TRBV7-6,CASSLDTGDNNEQFF
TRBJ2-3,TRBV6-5,CASSSVGLAGGRADTQYF
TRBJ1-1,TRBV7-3,CASSLGSRNTEAFF
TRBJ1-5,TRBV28,CASDAGDRPQPQHF